Following are 29 T cell receptor beta chains from one sample sequenced in a study of vaccination effects on CD4 cells after COVID-19. Data came from immunoSEQ multiplex PCR; TCRdb stores just in-frame clones and leaves some out. The repertoire includes under 25,000 clones, around 76% of them detected once, and approximately 15% sits in the top ten. The ViraFEST assay expanded antigen-specific CD4+ T cells with viral peptide pools before sequencing. Scientists isolated CD4+ T cells after an approximately 10-day culture period ended. The person acquired a PCR-confirmed SARS-CoV-2 infection between March and December 2020. These receptors lack a known antigen. Sequenced material: CD4+ T cells from PBMCs cultured with SARS-CoV-2 spike peptides, taken before COVID-19 vaccination. Receptors were obtained from a human donor who had a prior SARS-CoV-2 infection.

V usage is TRBV7-6 and J usage is TRBJ1-6, with D possibly TRBD1 on 5 matching bases. The CDR3 is 15 residues long. Germline V CDR1 and CDR2: SGHVS, FNYEAQ. The CDR3 nucleotides read TGTGCTAGACTTCTGGCGGGACTGACCAATTCACCCCTCCACTTT. Its protein is CARLLAGLTNSPLHF.

This clone came up a few times. This sequence joins TRBV5-1 and TRBJ1-1; D is uncertain. The CDR3 consists of 14 residues. The germline gives CDR1 SGHRS, CDR2 YFSETQ. V shed 0 bases and J shed 3 bases, with 9 bases lying between them. This CDR3 is CASSLDPEDTEAFF. In DNA, the CDR3 is TGCGCCAGCAGCTTGGATCCGGAGGACACTGAAGCTTTCTTT.

This chain uses TRBV7-8 with TRBJ2-7; possible D gene TRBD1, 6 bases. Trimming removed 3 bases at V and 3 bases at J, with 21 bases between. The CDR3 has 17 amino acids. Germline loops: CDR1 SGHVS, CDR2 FQNEAQ. CDR3 protein: CASSFRAGTQANYEQYF. The DNA for the CDR3 is TGTGCCAGCAGCTTCCGTGCTGGGACACAAGCAAACTACGAGCAGTACTTC.

The chain is built from TRBV2 and TRBJ1-5; no reliable D call. The CDR3 consists of 12 residues. CDR1 is SNHLY, CDR2 FYNNEI, per germline. V was clipped by 2 bases and J by 6 bases, with 5 bases between them. CDR3 sequence: CASSEHIQPQHF. Here the CDR3 DNA reads TGTGCCAGCAGTGAACACATTCAGCCCCAGCATTTT.

The chain employs TRBV4-3 and TRBJ2-1; 7 bases are a match to TRBD2. Germline loops: CDR1 LGHNA, CDR2 YSLEER. V lost 2 bases, J lost 10 bases, and 17 bases stayed unmatched. This CDR3 region has 17 residues. The CDR3 here is CASSQTAGPIYRKEQFF. The CDR3 nucleotides are TGCGCCAGCAGCCAAACAGCGGGACCGATTTACCGCAAGGAGCAGTTCTTC.

Of note for this clone: A junction end diverges from the germline sequence, so it may reflect a read error. CDR3 DNA: TGTGCTAGCAGCGGATGGGACCGTGGACAGAGAGGCAATCAGCCCCAGCATTTT. This codes for CASSGWDRGQRGNQPQHF. The chain recombines TRBV7-7 with TRBJ1-5, with TRBD1 as a possible D gene (6 bases). The CDR3 is 18 amino acids. Germline CDR1 reads SSHAT; CDR2 reads FNYEAQ (reference sequence).

This clone was seen only a few times. The CDR3 DNA is TGTGCCAGCAGCTTAGACAAAGGGCTAAATCAGCCCCAGCATTTT. Translating it yields CASSLDKGLNQPQHF. The chain carries TRBV7-2 and TRBJ1-5; D is uncertain. V lost 1 base, J lost 4 bases, and 11 bases lay in between. This CDR3 spans 15 amino acids. Germline CDR1 is SGHTA and CDR2 is FQGNSA.

V usage is TRBV6-2 or TRBV6-3 and J usage is TRBJ2-4; TRBD2 aligns across 12 bases. Unmatched junction bases numbered 8, after V lost 6 bases and J lost 2 bases. CDR3 length equals 17 residues. Germline CDR1 is MNHEY and CDR2 is SVGEGT. The CDR3 DNA reads TGTGCCAGCAGCCAAACTAGCGGGAGGTTTTCCAAAAACATTCAGTACTTC. This codes for CASSQTSGRFSKNIQYF.

The V gene is TRBV5-1, the J gene TRBJ2-3; 7 bases fit TRBD2. The trim removed 4 bases at V and 5 bases at J, leaving 7 bases unmatched. Germline CDR1 SGHRS, CDR2 YFSETQ. There are 14 residues in the CDR3. The CDR3 nucleotides are TGCGCCAGCAGCCCGCAGACGGGGGGAGATACGCAGTATTTT. Its protein is CASSPQTGGDTQYF.

Concerning this clone: Relative to the germline gene, one junction end is altered; a read error may explain this. The chain links TRBV27 to TRBJ2-7, with TRBD1 matching over 8 bases. CDR3 size: 11 residues. Germline V gene data show CDR1 as MNHEY and CDR2 as SMNVEV (reference sequence). The CDR3 DNA reads TGTGCCAGGATTCTCAGGGGGCGCTTCGACTTC. Protein sequence: CARILRGRFDF.

The chain recombines TRBV18 with TRBJ1-2; D possibly corresponds to TRBD1 (5 bases). V lost 2 bases and J 7 bases, leaving 11 bases between the germline ends. The CDR3 loop spans 13 amino acids. Germline V gives CDR1 KGHSH, CDR2 LQKENI. CDR3 in amino acids: CASSPAQGRGYTF. CDR3 nucleotides: TGTGCCAGCTCACCAGCCCAGGGACGTGGCTACACCTTC.

The rearrangement links TRBV6-5 to TRBJ1-2; D gene uncertain. The CDR3 contains 15 residues. Looked up from germline, CDR1 is MNHEY and CDR2 is SVGAGI. The V gene lost 2 bases and the J gene lost 2 bases, with 12 bases spanning the gap. The CDR3 protein is CASSYSHSLNYGYTF. CDR3 DNA: TGTGCCAGCAGTTACAGCCACTCCTTAAACTATGGCTACACCTTC.

A single count supports this clone. V usage is TRBV5-1 and J usage is TRBJ1-5; TRBD1 might be the D (6 bases). This CDR3 contains 15 residues. Germline V lookup: CDR1 SGHRS, CDR2 YFSETQ. V gave up 9 bases and J gave up 0 bases, with 16 bases separating them. The CDR3 sequence: CATGRGADSNQPQHF. CDR3 nucleotides: TGCGCCACCGGGCGGGGGGCGGATAGCAATCAGCCCCAGCATTTT.

The chain combines TRBV3-1 (or the pseudogene TRBV3-2) with TRBJ1-1; 7 bases line up with TRBD1. The CDR3 length is 14 residues. With V trimmed by 2 bases and J by 2 bases, 2 bases remained unmatched. The germline V gene encodes CDR1 LGHDT and CDR2 YNNKEL (reference sequence). The CDR3 bases are TGTGCCAGCAGCCAACAGGGGGGAAACACTGAAGCTTTCTTT. Translated: CASSQQGGNTEAFF.

V usage is TRBV5-8 and J usage is TRBJ1-2, with D uncertain. Germline CDR1 is SGHTS and CDR2 is YDEGEE. The CDR3 has 14 residues. Trimming removed 4 bases at V and 3 bases at J, with 13 bases between. The CDR3 loop reads CASSPGYSYYGYTF. The CDR3 coding sequence is TGTGCCAGCAGCCCGGGTTACAGCTACTATGGCTACACCTTC.

CDR3 in DNA: TGTGCCAGCAGTTACGGACAACTTGAAAAACTGTTTTTT. Its protein product is CASSYGQLEKLFF. The chain carries TRBV6-2 or TRBV6-3 and TRBJ1-4; perhaps TRBD1 as D (5 bases). The V gene lost 2 bases and the J gene lost 7 bases, with 8 bases spanning the gap. This CDR3 region has 13 residues. Germline V gives CDR1 MNHEY, CDR2 SVGEGT.

The chain uses TRBV19 and TRBJ1-5; D is undetermined. Germline lookup yields CDR1 LNHDA and CDR2 SQIVND (reference sequence). There are 16 residues in the CDR3. Between the trimmed V and J ends, which lost 3 bases and 2 bases, there was a span of 14 bases. CDR3 bases: TGTGCCAGTAGTATGCGGGGAAAGCGCGGCAATCAGCCCCAGCATTTT. Protein sequence: CASSMRGKRGNQPQHF.

J is TRBJ1-1 and V is TRBV7-9; D gene uncertain. Germline CDR1 reads SEHNR; CDR2 reads FQNEAQ (reference sequence). Trimming stripped 4 bases from V and 1 base from J, with 10 bases between. This CDR3 spans 14 amino acids. The CDR3 sequence is CASSSGRWNTEAFF. CDR3 nucleotides: TGTGCCAGCAGCTCAGGACGGTGGAACACTGAAGCTTTCTTT.

The chain employs TRBV29-1 and TRBJ2-5, with unresolved D. Germline V gene data show CDR1 as SQVTM and CDR2 as ANQGSEA. The V gene lost 1 base and the J gene lost 5 bases, with 11 bases spanning the gap. The CDR3 has 13 amino acids. This chain's CDR3 is CSVEGTHGETQYF. DNA of the CDR3: TGCAGCGTTGAAGGGACGCACGGCGAGACCCAGTACTTC.

The CDR3 protein is CATPNAAFWRNTEAFF. The CDR3, as DNA: TGCGCCACCCCTAATGCAGCCTTCTGGAGGAACACTGAAGCTTTCTTT. The gene calls are TRBV10-1 and TRBJ1-1; no clear D. Trimming removed 10 bases at V and 1 base at J, with 22 bases between. Looked up from germline, CDR1 is WNHNN and CDR2 is SYGVQD (reference sequence). This CDR3 contains 16 residues.

V is TRBV20-1 and J is TRBJ2-7; D unresolved. CDR3 length: 11 residues. Germline V lookup: CDR1 DFQATT, CDR2 SNEGSKA (reference sequence). Trimming pared 6 bases from V and 5 bases from J, leaving 11 bases between. In DNA form, the CDR3 reads TGCAGTGCAGAGCTACGGGACGAGCAGTACTTC. This encodes CSAELRDEQYF.

A few counts support this clone. The J gene is TRBJ2-4, the V gene TRBV5-4; 11 nucleotides agree with TRBD2. CDR3 size: 16 residues. After removal of 4 bases from V and 3 bases from J, the junction contained 6 bases not matched to a gene. The germline V gene has CDR1 SGHNT and CDR2 YYREEE (reference sequence). In nucleotides, the CDR3 is TGTGCCAGCAGCAAATTAGCGGGAGGGTACAAAAACATTCAGTACTTC. Translating gives CASSKLAGGYKNIQYF.

The chain combines TRBV9 with TRBJ2-2, with 8 bases fitting TRBD2. With 0 bases clipped from V and 6 bases from J, the junction kept 4 bases outside the gene matches. The CDR3 has 15 amino acids. The germline V gene has CDR1 SGDLS and CDR2 YYNGEE. CDR3 protein: CASSVVLAGAGELFF. The CDR3 DNA sequence: TGTGCCAGCAGCGTAGTCCTAGCGGGCGCCGGGGAGCTGTTTTTT.

The rearrangement joins TRBV5-4 to TRBJ2-7; 8 positions match TRBD1. This CDR3 is 14 amino acids long. V shed 5 bases and J 0 bases; nucleotides not matched to a gene: 4. Germline V gene lookup returns CDR1 SGHNT and CDR2 YYREEE (reference sequence). Here the CDR3 reads CASRSDRDSYEQYF. CDR3 DNA: TGTGCCAGCAGATCGGACAGGGACTCCTACGAGCAGTACTTC.

This clone was detected only a few times. The chain couples TRBV9 to TRBJ2-1; a possible D gene is TRBD2 (6 bases). The germline gives CDR1 SGDLS, CDR2 YYNGEE. V was clipped by 0 bases and J by 0 bases, with 7 bases between them. CDR3 size: 15 residues. The CDR3 here is CASSVGGGSYNEQFF. The CDR3 nucleotides are TGTGCCAGCAGCGTAGGGGGAGGCTCCTACAATGAGCAGTTCTTC.

The chain combines TRBV11-2 with TRBJ2-7, with D perhaps matching TRBD1 (5 bases). V was shortened by 5 bases and J by 4 bases, with 12 bases between the two germline ends. The germline gives CDR1 SGHAT, CDR2 FQNNGV. The CDR3 sequence is 13 residues long. The CDR3 loop reads CASSPVGVYEQYF. In DNA, the CDR3 is TGTGCCAGCAGCCCGGTAGGGGTATACGAGCAGTACTTC.

This chain joins TRBV5-1 and TRBJ2-5, with D tentatively TRBD2 (5 bases). Trimming cost V 3 bases and J 5 bases, with 17 bases left between them. The CDR3 extends over 15 amino acids. Germline assignment: CDR1 SGHRS and CDR2 YFSETQ. The CDR3 DNA reads TGCGCCAGCAGCTCCGGGCGAGCGGTCACGGAGACCCAGTACTTC. Its protein is CASSSGRAVTETQYF.

The chain joins TRBV2 to TRBJ2-7; D unclear. The CDR3 runs 14 residues. Germline CDR1 and CDR2: SNHLY and FYNNEI. Trimming removed 2 bases at V and 6 bases at J, with 14 bases between. The DNA of the CDR3 is TGTGCCAGCAGTGAATCAACCGGTTCCCCCGAGCAGTACTTC. It translates to CASSESTGSPEQYF.

This clone was counted once. The chain couples TRBV6-2 or TRBV6-3 to TRBJ1-5, with D unclear. CDR3 length equals 12 residues. Germline CDR1 reads MNHEY; CDR2 reads SVGEGT. The V end was cut by 0 bases, the J end by 6 bases, with 3 bases between. CDR3 region: CASSYSGQPQHF. CDR3 sequence (DNA): TGTGCCAGCAGTTACTCGGGTCAGCCCCAGCATTTT.